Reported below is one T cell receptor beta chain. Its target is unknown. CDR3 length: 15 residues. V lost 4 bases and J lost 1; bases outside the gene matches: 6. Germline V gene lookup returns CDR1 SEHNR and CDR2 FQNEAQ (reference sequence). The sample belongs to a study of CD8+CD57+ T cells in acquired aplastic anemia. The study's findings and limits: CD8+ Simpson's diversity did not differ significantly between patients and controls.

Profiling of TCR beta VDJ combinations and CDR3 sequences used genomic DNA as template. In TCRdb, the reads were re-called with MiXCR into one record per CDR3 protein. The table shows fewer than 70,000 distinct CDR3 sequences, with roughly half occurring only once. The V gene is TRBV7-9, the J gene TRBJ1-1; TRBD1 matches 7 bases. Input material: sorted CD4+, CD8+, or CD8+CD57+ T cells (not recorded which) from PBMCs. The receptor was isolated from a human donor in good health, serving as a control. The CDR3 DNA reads TGTGCCAGCAGCTCTAGGGGGACAGCGAACACTGAAGCTTTCTTT. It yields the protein CASSSRGTANTEAFF.